This TCR beta chain was recovered during a study of T cell repertoires in cytomegalovirus infection. TCRdb itself ran the reads through MiXCR, one entry per CDR3 protein. The table lists hundreds of thousands of distinct CDR3 sequences, 30% to 40% of them singletons. The sequence came from a human donor in good health (CMV status not recorded). Some clones in this sample may be carry-over from other donors' samples. The sequenced sample was PBMCs.

The CDR3 reads CSAPSLATGVKNEQYF. CDR3 nucleotide sequence: TGCAGTGCTCCGAGTTTAGCGACTGGGGTGAAAAACGAGCAGTACTTC. The chain links TRBV20-1 to TRBJ2-7, with D possibly TRBD2 on 5 matching bases. The V gene lost 5 bases and the J gene lost 5 bases, with 25 bases spanning the gap. Per germline, CDR1 DFQATT and CDR2 SNEGSKA (reference sequence). This CDR3 is 16 amino acids long.